The 16 T cell receptor beta chains presented below share a single source sample, sequenced in a study of blood T cell repertoires in COVID-19. Data came from immunoSEQ multiplex PCR; TCRdb stores just in-frame clones and leaves some out. Of roughly 50,000 clones listed, more than 85% are singletons. Sequencing was performed on peripheral blood. All receptors come from a middle-aged man with active COVID-19.

The rearrangement links TRBV3-1 (or the pseudogene TRBV3-2) to TRBJ1-1, with TRBD1 identical over 8 bases. V gave up 4 bases and J gave up 7 bases; unmatched junction bases: 2. Per the germline V gene, CDR1 is LGHDT and CDR2 is YNNKEL (reference sequence). The CDR3 is 12 amino acids. The CDR3, as DNA: TGTGCCAGCAGCCCAACAGGGGGTGAAGCTTTCTTT. It encodes CASSPTGGEAFF.

The chain has TRBV7-9 and TRBJ2-1; 7 bases are a match to TRBD1. Per germline, CDR1 SEHNR and CDR2 FQNEAQ (reference sequence). The CDR3 contains 15 residues. V was clipped by 2 bases and J by 5 bases; unmatched bases: 6. Here the CDR3 DNA reads TGTGCCAGCAGCTTAAGGGGGACAGCAAACAATGAGCAGTTCTTC. It translates to CASSLRGTANNEQFF. The complete variable domain, with remaining parts taken from reference TRBV7-9 and TRBJ2-1, reads DTGVSQNPRHKITKRGQNVTFRCDPISEHNRLYWYRQTLGQGPEFLTYFQNEAQLEKSRLLSDRFSAERPKGSFSTLEIQRTEQGDSAMYLCASSLRGTANNEQFFGPGTRLTVL.

The CDR3 here is CASSQQETQYF. The CDR3 bases are TGTGCCAGTAGTCAACAAGAGACCCAGTACTTC. The chain employs TRBV19 and TRBJ2-5; no reliable D call. The V and J ends lost 5 bases and 2 bases respectively, with 3 bases between them. CDR1 and CDR2 (germline): LNHDA, SQIVND (reference sequence). The CDR3 sequence is 11 residues long.

This chain links TRBV4-1 with TRBJ1-1; 12 nucleotides agree with TRBD1. The CDR3 contains 20 residues. CDR1 and CDR2 from the germline V gene are MGHRA and YSYEKL. Trimming removed 0 bases from V and 1 base from J; junction bases left unmatched: 12. CDR3 loop: CASSQEGDRGRGLRNTEAFF. Here the CDR3 DNA reads TGCGCCAGCAGCCAAGAAGGGGACAGGGGGCGGGGGTTAAGGAACACTGAAGCTTTCTTT.

V and J are TRBV7-7 and TRBJ2-2, with D unclear. The V gene lost 5 bases and the J gene lost 3 bases, with 10 bases spanning the gap. This CDR3 is 14 amino acids long. Looked up from germline, CDR1 is SSHAT and CDR2 is FNYEAQ (reference sequence). Here the CDR3 DNA reads TGTGCCAGCAGCCCGGCGGTGGACACCGGGGAGCTGTTTTTT. Its protein is CASSPAVDTGELFF.

This chain links TRBV27 with TRBJ1-1; TRBD1 is a possible D gene (5 bases). The length of the CDR3 is 15 residues. The V end lost 6 bases, the J end lost 5 bases, and 19 bases lay between the germline ends. The germline gives CDR1 MNHEY, CDR2 SMNVEV (reference sequence). The CDR3 nucleotides read TGTGCCAGCAGCCCCATAGGTGGTGGGGCAACTGAAGCTTTCTTT. It codes for CASSPIGGGATEAFF.

This clone was observed a few times. The chain combines TRBV6-6 with TRBJ1-1; the D is unclear. In germline, CDR1 is MNHNY, CDR2 SVGAGI (reference sequence). V lost 5 bases to trimming and J lost 8 bases, with 9 bases between them. CDR3 length: 11 amino acids. The CDR3 region has the DNA TGTGCCAGCAGTACCCAGCGGGAAGCTTTCTTT. Its protein is CASSTQREAFF.

This chain uses TRBV6-2 or TRBV6-3 with TRBJ1-1, with D maybe TRBD1 (5 bases). This CDR3 region has 13 residues. V lost 2 bases to trimming and J lost 6 bases, with 10 bases between them. The germline V gene has CDR1 MNHEY and CDR2 SVGEGT. As DNA, the CDR3 is TGTGCCAGCAGTTACACCAGGGTCTCTGAAGCTTTCTTT. Protein product: CASSYTRVSEAFF.

The CDR3 region is CASSSLDRPNYGYTF. CDR3 nucleotides: TGTGCCAGCAGCTCCCTAGACAGGCCAAACTATGGCTACACCTTC. This rearrangement joins TRBV13 to TRBJ1-2; D may be TRBD1 (6 bases). This CDR3 region has 15 residues. V shed 4 bases and J shed 2 bases, with 14 bases lying between them. CDR1 PRHDT and CDR2 FYEKMQ come from the germline V gene (reference sequence).

This clone has a single count. The chain recombines TRBV27 with TRBJ2-6; D is possibly TRBD1 (6 bases). The germline CDR1 and CDR2 sequences are MNHEY and SMNVEV (reference sequence). There are 17 residues in the CDR3. Trimming took off 2 bases at V and 1 base at J, with 12 bases between the two ends. CDR3 in amino acids: CASSLRRQESGANVLTF. For the CDR3, the DNA is TGTGCCAGCAGTTTACGGAGACAGGAGTCTGGGGCCAACGTCCTGACTTTC.

The V and J genes are TRBV2 and TRBJ2-2, with TRBD2 identical over 9 bases. Germline V CDR1 and CDR2: SNHLY, FYNNEI. The CDR3 consists of 16 residues. The ends lost 5 bases at V and 3 bases at J; junction bases unmatched: 7. This chain's CDR3 is CASSPETSGHTGELFF. The CDR3 DNA is TGTGCCAGCAGTCCCGAGACTAGCGGACACACCGGGGAGCTGTTTTTT.

This clone has only one observation. The gene calls are TRBV5-1 and TRBJ2-2; D possibly corresponds to TRBD2 (5 bases). CDR3 size: 14 residues. V lost 4 bases and J lost 0, with 7 bases in between. Per germline, CDR1 SGHRS and CDR2 YFSETQ. The CDR3 nucleotides are TGCGCCAGCAGCGGACTTGCGAACACCGGGGAGCTGTTTTTT. Amino acids: CASSGLANTGELFF.

The chain is built from TRBV11-3 and TRBJ2-1, with a possible D match to TRBD2 (5 bases). Germline V gene sequence: CDR1 SGHNT, CDR2 YENEEA. V was trimmed by 5 bases and J by 9 bases, leaving 14 bases between them. This CDR3 spans 13 amino acids. Here the CDR3 DNA reads TGTGCCAGCAGCATGGGAGAAGTGGGTGAGCAGTTCTTC. It codes for CASSMGEVGEQFF.

The V call is TRBV2, the J call TRBJ2-4; possible D gene TRBD1, 6 bases. The CDR3 loop spans 14 amino acids. Germline V gives CDR1 SNHLY, CDR2 FYNNEI. Between the trimmed V and J ends, which lost 4 bases and 6 bases, there was a span of 13 bases. The chain's CDR3 is CASSGDRSPNIQYF. In nucleotides, the CDR3 is TGTGCCAGCAGTGGAGACAGGTCGCCAAACATTCAGTACTTC.

This rearrangement joins TRBV19 to TRBJ1-1, with 8 bases lining up with TRBD1. The V gene's germline CDR1 is LNHDA and CDR2 SQIVND (reference sequence). The V and J ends lost 4 bases and 4 bases, in that order; junction bases with no gene match: 5. The CDR3 extends over 14 amino acids. The CDR3 here is CASSTITGGTEAFF. The CDR3 DNA reads TGTGCCAGTAGTACAATAACAGGGGGCACTGAAGCTTTCTTT.

The chain links TRBV30 to TRBJ1-1; 7 nucleotides match TRBD1. V gave up 4 bases and J gave up 8 bases; unmatched junction bases: 10. Germline CDR1 is GTSNPN and CDR2 is SVGIG (reference sequence). The CDR3 totals 13 residues. The CDR3 nucleotides are TGTGCCTGGAAAGTACCAGGGACAGCAGAAGCTTTCTTT. This translates into CAWKVPGTAEAFF. Looking up the rest from reference TRBV30 and TRBJ1-1 gives the full variable domain: SQTIHQWPATLVQPVGSPLSLECTVEGTSNPNLYWYRQAAGRGLQLLFYSVGIGQISSEVPQNLSASRPQDRQFILSSKKLLLSDSGFYLCAWKVPGTAEAFFGQGTRLTVV.